The entry below gives a single T cell receptor beta chain sequence along with its context. What it recognizes is unknown. One entry per CDR3 protein results from TCRdb running MiXCR on the reads. Of 700,000 to 850,000 distinct CDR3 sequences listed, about 30% are singletons. These data originate in a study of T cell repertoires in cytomegalovirus infection. Study-wide context: Well-studied HLA-B-restricted epitopes and recently identified HLA-C-restricted epitopes of CMV were both used in the study. Indications of both CMV infection and matching HLA type were provided by public TCR beta signatures. Regarding the study as a whole: It was HLA-C-restricted CMV-specific TCR beta clonotypes that dominated the response ex vivo. Of the TCR beta families, the public ones yielded a cumulative frequency that identified carriers of CMV plus the relevant HLA.

The sample consisted of cultured CD8+ T cells from PBMCs, taken from culture after CMV antigen stimulation. The sequence was obtained from a human donor in good health (CMV status not recorded). Some clones in this sample may be carry-over from other donors' samples.

CDR3 sequence (DNA): TGTGCCAGCAGCTTAGTGCTAACAGCTTGGACTGAAGCTTTCTTT. Its translation is CASSLVLTAWTEAFF. The V and J genes are TRBV7-9 and TRBJ1-1; D remains ambiguous. The CDR3 length is 15 residues. Germline lookup yields CDR1 SEHNR and CDR2 FQNEAQ (reference sequence). Trimming cost V 1 base and J 5 bases, with 14 bases left between them.